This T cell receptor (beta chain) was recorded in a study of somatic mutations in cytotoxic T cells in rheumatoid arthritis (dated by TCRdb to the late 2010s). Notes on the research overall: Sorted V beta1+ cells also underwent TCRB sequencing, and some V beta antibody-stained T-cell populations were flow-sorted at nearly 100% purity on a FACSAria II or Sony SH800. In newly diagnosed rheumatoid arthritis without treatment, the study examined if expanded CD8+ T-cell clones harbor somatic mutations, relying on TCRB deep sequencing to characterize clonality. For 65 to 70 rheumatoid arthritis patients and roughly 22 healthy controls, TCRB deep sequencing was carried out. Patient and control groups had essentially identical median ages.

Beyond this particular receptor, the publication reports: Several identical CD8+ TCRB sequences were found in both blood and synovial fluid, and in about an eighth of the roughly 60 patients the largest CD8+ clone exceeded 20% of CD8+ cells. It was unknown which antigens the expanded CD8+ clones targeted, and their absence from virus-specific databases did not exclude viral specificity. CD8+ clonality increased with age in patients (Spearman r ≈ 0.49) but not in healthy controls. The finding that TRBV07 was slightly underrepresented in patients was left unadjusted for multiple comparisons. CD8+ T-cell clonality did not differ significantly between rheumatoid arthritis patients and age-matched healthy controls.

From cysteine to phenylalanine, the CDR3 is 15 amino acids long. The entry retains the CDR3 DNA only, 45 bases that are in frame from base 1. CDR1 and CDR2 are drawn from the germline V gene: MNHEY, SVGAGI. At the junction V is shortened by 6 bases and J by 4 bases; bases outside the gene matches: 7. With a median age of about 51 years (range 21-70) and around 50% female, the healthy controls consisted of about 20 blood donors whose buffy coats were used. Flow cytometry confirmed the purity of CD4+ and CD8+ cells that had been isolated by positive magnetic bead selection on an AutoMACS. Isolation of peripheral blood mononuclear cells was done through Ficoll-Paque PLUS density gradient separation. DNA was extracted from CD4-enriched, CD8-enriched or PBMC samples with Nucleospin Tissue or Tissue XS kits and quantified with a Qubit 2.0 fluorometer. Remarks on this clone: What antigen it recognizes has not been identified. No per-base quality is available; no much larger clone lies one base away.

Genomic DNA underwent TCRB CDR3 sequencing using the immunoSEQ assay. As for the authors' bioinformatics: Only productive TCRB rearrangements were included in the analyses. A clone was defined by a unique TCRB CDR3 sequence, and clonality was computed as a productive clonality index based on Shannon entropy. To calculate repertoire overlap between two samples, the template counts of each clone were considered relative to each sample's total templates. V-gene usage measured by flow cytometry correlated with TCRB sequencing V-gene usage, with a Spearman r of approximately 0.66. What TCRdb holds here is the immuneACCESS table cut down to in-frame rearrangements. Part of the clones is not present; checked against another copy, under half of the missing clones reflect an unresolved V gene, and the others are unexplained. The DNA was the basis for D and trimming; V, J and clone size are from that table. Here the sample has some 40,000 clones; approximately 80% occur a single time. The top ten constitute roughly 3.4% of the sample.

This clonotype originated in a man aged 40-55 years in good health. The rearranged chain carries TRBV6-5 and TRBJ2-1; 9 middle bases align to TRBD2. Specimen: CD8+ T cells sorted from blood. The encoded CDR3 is CASRLGTSQYNEQFF. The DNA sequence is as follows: TGTGCCAGCAGACTCGGGACTAGCCAATACAATGAGCAGTTCTTC.